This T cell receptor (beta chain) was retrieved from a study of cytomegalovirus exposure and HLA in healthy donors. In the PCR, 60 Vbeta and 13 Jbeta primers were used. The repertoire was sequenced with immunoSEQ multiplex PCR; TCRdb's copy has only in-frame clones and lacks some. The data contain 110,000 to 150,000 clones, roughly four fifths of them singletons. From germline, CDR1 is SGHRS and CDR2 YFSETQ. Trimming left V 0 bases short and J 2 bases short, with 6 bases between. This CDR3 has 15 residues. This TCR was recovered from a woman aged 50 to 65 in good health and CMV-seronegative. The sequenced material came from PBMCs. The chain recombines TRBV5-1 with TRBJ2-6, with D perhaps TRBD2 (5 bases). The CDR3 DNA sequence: TGCGCCAGCAGCTTGGACGGGGCTGGGGCCAACGTCCTGACTTTC. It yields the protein CASSLDGAGANVLTF.